The rows below give T cell receptor beta chains drawn from one sample of a study of long-term antiretroviral therapy in people with HIV. Clones were sequenced by immunoSEQ multiplex PCR, and TCRdb holds only the in-frame ones, with some missing. The table has tens of thousands of clones, more than 90% seen once. The source material was unsorted PBMCs, sampled more than 6 years after starting antiretroviral therapy. The receptor set was obtained from a man aged 25-45 years with HIV. CDR3s include the opening cysteine and the closing phenylalanine or tryptophan. Fields, in order: CDR3 DNA, CDR3 protein, J gene, D gene, V gene, clone size. The D gene is left open where the match is weak. Some rows have no size entry. The others give once, few or many, or a class for an expanded clone.

CDR3nt: TGTGCCAGCAGCTTACCAGGGGACTCCTACGAGCAGTACTTC
CDR3aa: CASSLPGDSYEQYF
j_gene: TRBJ2-7
d_gene: .
v_gene: TRBV5-5
abundance: .

CDR3nt: TGTGCCAGCAGCGGCTCCGGGACTAGCGGGAGAAGCTCCTACGAGCAGTACTTC
CDR3aa: CASSGSGTSGRSSYEQYF
j_gene: TRBJ2-7
d_gene: TRBD2
v_gene: TRBV2
abundance: .

CDR3nt: TGCGCCAGCAGCCAAGCACGGGTGCCCCTAGCGGGAGAAAATCTCTACGAGCAGTACTTC
CDR3aa: CASSQARVPLAGENLYEQYF
j_gene: TRBJ2-7
d_gene: TRBD2
v_gene: TRBV4-3
abundance: .

CDR3nt: TGCGCCAGCAGCTTGGGATTCCCACCGCCGGGCTCTGGAAACACCATATATTTT
CDR3aa: CASSLGFPPPGSGNTIYF
j_gene: TRBJ1-3
d_gene: .
v_gene: TRBV5-1
abundance: .

CDR3nt: TGTGCCAGCAGTGAAGGGGTGGGGTATGGCTACACCTTC
CDR3aa: CASSEGVGYGYTF
j_gene: TRBJ1-2
d_gene: .
v_gene: TRBV2
abundance: .

CDR3nt: TGTGCCAGCAGCTTAGCCGGGACAGGGGGTCAGCCCCAGCATTTT
CDR3aa: CASSLAGTGGQPQHF
j_gene: TRBJ1-5
d_gene: TRBD1
v_gene: TRBV7-9
abundance: .

CDR3nt: TGCGCCAGCAGCTTACGGACAAGAAATAATTCACCCCTCCACTTT
CDR3aa: CASSLRTRNNSPLHF
j_gene: TRBJ1-6
d_gene: .
v_gene: TRBV5-1
abundance: .

CDR3nt: TGTGCCAGCAGTTACGTGGCGGGCTACAGCTACGAGCAGTACTTC
CDR3aa: CASSYVAGYSYEQYF
j_gene: TRBJ2-7
d_gene: .
v_gene: TRBV6-5
abundance: .

CDR3nt: TGTGCCAGCAGCTCAGGACCGGGACAGCAGAACACTGAAGCTTTCTTT
CDR3aa: CASSSGPGQQNTEAFF
j_gene: TRBJ1-1
d_gene: TRBD1
v_gene: TRBV7-2
abundance: .

CDR3nt: TGTGCCAGTAGTATAGCCCCTGACATTACGGCCCACTACGAGCAGTACTTC
CDR3aa: CASSIAPDITAHYEQYF
j_gene: TRBJ2-7
d_gene: .
v_gene: TRBV19
abundance: .

CDR3nt: TGCAGCGTCGGCCTTGGGGGCGAAGGGGCCAACGTCCTGACTTTC
CDR3aa: CSVGLGGEGANVLTF
j_gene: TRBJ2-6
d_gene: .
v_gene: TRBV29-1
abundance: .

CDR3nt: TGTGCCATCAATTCAGGACAAAGTTCCACCGGGGAGCTGTTTTTT
CDR3aa: CAINSGQSSTGELFF
j_gene: TRBJ2-2
d_gene: .
v_gene: TRBV10-3
abundance: .

CDR3nt: TGTGCCACCAGCAGAGATATTACCTCCGGCTTTGAAGCTTTCTTT
CDR3aa: CATSRDITSGFEAFF
j_gene: TRBJ1-1
d_gene: .
v_gene: TRBV15
abundance: .

CDR3nt: TGTGCCAGCAGTTTAATTCAGGGGAGAGGGACTGAAGCTTTCTTT
CDR3aa: CASSLIQGRGTEAFF
j_gene: TRBJ1-1
d_gene: .
v_gene: TRBV28
abundance: .

CDR3nt: TGTGCCAGCAGCCACCTGGCAGAGACCCAGTACTTC
CDR3aa: CASSHLAETQYF
j_gene: TRBJ2-5
d_gene: .
v_gene: TRBV7-2
abundance: .

CDR3nt: TGTGCCAGCAGCCGCCCTCGAGGCTACCAAGAGACCCAGTACTTC
CDR3aa: CASSRPRGYQETQYF
j_gene: TRBJ2-5
d_gene: .
v_gene: TRBV7-9
abundance: .

CDR3nt: TGTGCCAGCAGCTTAGTAACCGGGCAGGGAAACGGCTACACCTTC
CDR3aa: CASSLVTGQGNGYTF
j_gene: TRBJ1-2
d_gene: .
v_gene: TRBV7-2
abundance: .

CDR3nt: TGTGCCAGCAGCCCACGACTCCTACCTCGGGGCCCCTTATCGTCTGGAAACACCATATATTTT
CDR3aa: CASSPRLLPRGPLSSGNTIYF
j_gene: TRBJ1-3
d_gene: .
v_gene: TRBV7-6
abundance: once

CDR3nt: TGCGCCACCGCGGGGACAGGGGTGAATGAGCAGTTCTTC
CDR3aa: CATAGTGVNEQFF
j_gene: TRBJ2-1
d_gene: TRBD1
v_gene: TRBV5-1
abundance: .

CDR3nt: TGTGCCAGCAGCCCTATGGGCGATGGGGAGCTGTTTTTT
CDR3aa: CASSPMGDGELFF
j_gene: TRBJ2-2
d_gene: .
v_gene: TRBV9
abundance: .

CDR3nt: TGTGCCAGTAGTATCTACAGCGACCTTAGCACAGATACGCAGTATTTT
CDR3aa: CASSIYSDLSTDTQYF
j_gene: TRBJ2-3
d_gene: .
v_gene: TRBV19
abundance: .

CDR3nt: TGTGCCAGCAGTTTACCCCGGGCCGGGGAGCTGTTTTTT
CDR3aa: CASSLPRAGELFF
j_gene: TRBJ2-2
d_gene: .
v_gene: TRBV27
abundance: .

CDR3nt: TGTGCCAGCAGCGCAGGATCTAGCGGGGGGCCCTACAATGAGCAGTTCTTC
CDR3aa: CASSAGSSGGPYNEQFF
j_gene: TRBJ2-1
d_gene: TRBD2
v_gene: TRBV9
abundance: .

CDR3nt: TGTGCCAGCATCCCCAGTGGGGACAGACTTTCACCCCTCCACTTT
CDR3aa: CASIPSGDRLSPLHF
j_gene: TRBJ1-6
d_gene: TRBD1
v_gene: TRBV6-1
abundance: once

CDR3nt: TGTGCCAGCGGATACGGGTGGAGACAGGGGATGGGGAATCAGCCCCAGCATTTT
CDR3aa: CASGYGWRQGMGNQPQHF
j_gene: TRBJ1-5
d_gene: TRBD1
v_gene: TRBV27
abundance: .

CDR3nt: TGTGCCAGTAGTAGCGGGACAGACTATAACACTGAAGCTTTCTTT
CDR3aa: CASSSGTDYNTEAFF
j_gene: TRBJ1-1
d_gene: TRBD1
v_gene: TRBV19
abundance: .

CDR3nt: TGTGCCAGTAGTAAAGGGGCAAGGGGCGAGGTCGGAACCGGGGAGCTGTTTTTT
CDR3aa: CASSKGARGEVGTGELFF
j_gene: TRBJ2-2
d_gene: .
v_gene: TRBV19
abundance: .